The 14 T cell receptor beta chains in this list originate from one sample, sequenced in a study of blood T cell repertoires in COVID-19. Only in-frame clones appear in the TCRdb table, and some are missing; sequencing was by immunoSEQ multiplex PCR. The repertoire holds approximately 56,000 clones, with under 90% as singletons. The sample consisted of peripheral blood. These receptors were obtained from a man older than 75 with active or convalescent COVID-19.

This clone showed up just a few times. The chain employs TRBV4-3 and TRBJ1-1; D call uncertain. Germline CDR1 and CDR2: LGHNA and YSLEER. The CDR3 runs to 14 residues. Deletions cut 3 bases from V and 4 bases from J, with 12 bases between. The CDR3 loop reads CASSQESWSTEAFF. CDR3 coding DNA: TGCGCCAGCAGCCAGGAAAGTTGGAGCACTGAAGCTTTCTTT.

The V and J genes are TRBV5-1 and TRBJ1-1, with a tentative D call TRBD1 (5 bases). The CDR3 is 14 residues long. Germline lookup yields CDR1 SGHRS and CDR2 YFSETQ. Trimming shortened V by 2 bases and J by 7 bases, and 15 bases separated the two germline ends. In DNA form, the CDR3 reads TGCGCCAGCAGCTTAGGTGACAGAACCAATGAAGCTTTCTTT. This translates into CASSLGDRTNEAFF. The complete variable domain, with remaining parts taken from reference TRBV5-1 and TRBJ1-1, reads KAGVTQTPRYLIKTRGQQVTLSCSPISGHRSVSWYQQTPGQGLQFLFEYFSETQRNKGNFPGRFSGRQFSNSRSEMNVSTLELGDSALYLCASSLGDRTNEAFFGQGTRLTVV.

The chain joins TRBV7-2 to TRBJ1-2; D is unclear. The germline V gene has CDR1 SGHTA and CDR2 FQGNSA. The length of the CDR3 is 11 residues. Trimming took 1 base from V and 7 from J, leaving 4 bases between them. In nucleotides, the CDR3 is TGTGCCAGCAGCTTAGGCGGTGGCTACACCTTC. The encoded protein is CASSLGGGYTF.

The rearrangement uses TRBV7-8 and TRBJ1-4; D unclear. V was cut by 1 base and J by 0 bases, with 12 bases left in between. This CDR3 region has 17 residues. Germline values: CDR1 SGHVS, CDR2 FQNEAQ. In nucleotides, the CDR3 is TGTGCCAGCAGCTTAGGACAAGTCCTTGCAACTAATGAAAAACTGTTTTTT. It yields the protein CASSLGQVLATNEKLFF.

The chain combines TRBV29-1 with TRBJ2-7, with 7 bases identical to TRBD1. V lost 8 bases to trimming and J lost 2 bases; unmatched junction nucleotides: 6. CDR1 and CDR2 (germline): SQVTM, ANQGSEA. This CDR3 comprises 12 residues. CDR3 DNA sequence: TGCAGCACAGGGGACGGAACCTACGAGCAGTACTTC. This sequence encodes CSTGDGTYEQYF.

J is TRBJ1-1 and V is TRBV12-3 or TRBV12-4; a weak D match, TRBD1 (6 bases). This CDR3 contains 13 residues. Deletions cut 2 bases from V and 6 bases from J, with 10 bases between. The CDR3 here is CASSLREGAEAFF. The CDR3 nucleotides read TGTGCCAGCAGTTTAAGGGAGGGGGCTGAAGCTTTCTTT.

The rearrangement uses TRBV19 and TRBJ2-2; 8 positions agree with TRBD2. This CDR3 contains 16 residues. Germline V gene sequence: CDR1 LNHDA, CDR2 SQIVND (reference sequence). The V gene end was trimmed by 5 bases and the J gene end by 2 bases; junction bases not matched to a gene: 7. This CDR3 is CASSDISGANTGELFF. CDR3 in DNA: TGTGCCAGTAGTGACATTAGCGGGGCTAACACCGGGGAGCTGTTTTTT.

V and J are TRBV30 and TRBJ1-5; the D is unclear. In germline, CDR1 is GTSNPN, CDR2 SVGIG (reference sequence). The CDR3 has 15 amino acids. V lost 0 bases and J 0 bases, leaving 9 bases between the germline ends. The CDR3 reads CAWSVQGVSNQPQHF. The CDR3 DNA follows: TGTGCCTGGAGTGTACAAGGAGTTAGCAATCAGCCCCAGCATTTT.

The chain combines TRBV5-4 with TRBJ1-1; TRBD1 aligns across 8 bases. The CDR3 is 13 residues long. Germline CDR1 and CDR2: SGHNT and YYREEE (reference sequence). The V gene end was trimmed by 4 bases and the J gene end by 11 bases; junction bases not matched to a gene: 10. CDR3 in amino acids: CASSTYGQGTAFF. In DNA, the CDR3 is TGTGCCAGCAGCACATACGGACAGGGCACGGCTTTCTTT.

This clone has a single count. This chain links TRBV28 with TRBJ2-7, with 10 bases lining up with TRBD2. Per germline, CDR1 MDHEN and CDR2 SYDVKM. The CDR3 is 15 amino acids. The trim removed 5 bases at V and 1 base at J, leaving 5 bases unmatched. The CDR3 DNA reads TGTGCCAGCAGTCTTGGACTAGCGGTATCCTACGAGCAGTACTTC. As protein: CASSLGLAVSYEQYF.

The chain is built from TRBV7-2 and TRBJ2-7; D is undetermined. CDR1 is SGHTA, CDR2 FQGNSA, per germline. This CDR3 is 12 amino acids long. Trimming removed 3 bases from V and 6 bases from J, with 9 bases in between. CDR3 in amino acids: CASSFDMREQYF. As DNA, the CDR3 is TGTGCCAGCAGCTTCGACATGCGCGAGCAGTACTTC.

The rearrangement joins TRBV14 to TRBJ2-5; D uncertain. The CDR3 extends over 16 amino acids. Per the germline V gene, CDR1 is SGHDN and CDR2 is FVKESK. With 4 bases removed from V and 5 bases from J, the gap between germline ends came to 20 bases. This chain's CDR3 is CASSRDSPAPQETQYF. Here the CDR3 DNA reads TGTGCCAGCAGCCGTGACTCGCCGGCGCCTCAGGAGACCCAGTACTTC.

J is TRBJ2-2 and V is TRBV19; the D is unclear. Per the germline V gene, CDR1 is LNHDA and CDR2 is SQIVND (reference sequence). The CDR3 sequence is 12 residues long. Trimming removed 7 bases at V and 3 bases at J, with 6 bases between. The CDR3 spells CASKADTGELFF. The CDR3 nucleotides read TGTGCCAGTAAGGCGGACACCGGGGAGCTGTTTTTT.

The V call is TRBV28, the J call TRBJ2-1; D is perhaps TRBD2 (6 bases). V gave up 10 bases and J gave up 10 bases, with 23 bases separating them. Germline V gives CDR1 MDHEN, CDR2 SYDVKM. The CDR3 contains 14 residues. The CDR3 nucleotides are TGTGCCACCGACCCGAACAATCAGGGAGGCGAGCAGTTCTTC. Translating gives CATDPNNQGGEQFF.